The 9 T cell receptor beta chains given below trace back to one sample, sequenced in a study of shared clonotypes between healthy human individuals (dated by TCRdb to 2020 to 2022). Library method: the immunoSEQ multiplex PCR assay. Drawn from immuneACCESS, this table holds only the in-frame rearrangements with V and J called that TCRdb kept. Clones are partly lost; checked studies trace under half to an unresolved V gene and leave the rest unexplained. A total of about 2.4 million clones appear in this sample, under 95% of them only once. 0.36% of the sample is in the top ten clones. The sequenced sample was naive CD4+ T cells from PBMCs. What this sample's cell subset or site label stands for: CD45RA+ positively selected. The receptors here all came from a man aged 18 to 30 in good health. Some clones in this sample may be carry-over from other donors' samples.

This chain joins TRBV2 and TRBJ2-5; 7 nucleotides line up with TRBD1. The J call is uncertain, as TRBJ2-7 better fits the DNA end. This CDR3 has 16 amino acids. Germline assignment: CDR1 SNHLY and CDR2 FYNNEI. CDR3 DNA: TGTGCCAGCAGTACTCCGGGACAGTTGAGCTCCTACGAGCAGTACTTC. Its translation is CASSTPGQLSSYEQYF.

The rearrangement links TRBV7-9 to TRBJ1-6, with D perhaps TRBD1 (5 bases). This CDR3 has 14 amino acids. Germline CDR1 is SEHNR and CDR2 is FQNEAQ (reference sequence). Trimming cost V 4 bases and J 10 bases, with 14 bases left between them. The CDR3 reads CASSSTGVGSPLHF. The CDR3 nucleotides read TGTGCCAGCAGCTCAACAGGAGTGGGGTCACCCCTCCACTTT.

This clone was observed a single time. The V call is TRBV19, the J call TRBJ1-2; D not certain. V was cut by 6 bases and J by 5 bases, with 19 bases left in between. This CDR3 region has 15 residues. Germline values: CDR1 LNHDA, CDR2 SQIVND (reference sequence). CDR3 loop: CASSLHSTQRYGYTF. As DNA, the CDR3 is TGTGCCAGTAGCCTTCACAGCACCCAGAGGTATGGCTACACCTTC.

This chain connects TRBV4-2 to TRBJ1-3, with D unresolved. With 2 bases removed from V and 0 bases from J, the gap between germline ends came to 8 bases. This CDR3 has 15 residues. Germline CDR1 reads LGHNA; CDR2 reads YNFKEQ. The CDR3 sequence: CASSQLPTSGNTIYF. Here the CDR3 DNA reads TGTGCCAGCAGCCAACTCCCCACCTCTGGAAACACCATATATTTT.

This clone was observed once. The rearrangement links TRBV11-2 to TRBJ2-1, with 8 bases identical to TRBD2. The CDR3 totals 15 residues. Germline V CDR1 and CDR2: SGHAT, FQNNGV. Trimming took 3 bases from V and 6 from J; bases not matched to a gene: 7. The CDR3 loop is CASSLVAGPPNEQFF. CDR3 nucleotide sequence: TGTGCCAGCAGCTTGGTAGCGGGGCCGCCCAATGAGCAGTTCTTC. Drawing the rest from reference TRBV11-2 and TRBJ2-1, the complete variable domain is EAGVAQSPRYKIIEKRQSVAFWCNPISGHATLYWYQQILGQGPKLLIQFQNNGVVDDSQLPKDRFSAERLKGVDSTLKIQPAKLEDSAVYLCASSLVAGPPNEQFFGPGTRLTVL.

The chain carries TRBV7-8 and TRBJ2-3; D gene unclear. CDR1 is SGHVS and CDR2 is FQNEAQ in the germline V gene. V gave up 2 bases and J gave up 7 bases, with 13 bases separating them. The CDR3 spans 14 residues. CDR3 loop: CASSLTVALYTQYF. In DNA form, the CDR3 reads TGTGCCAGCAGCTTAACGGTCGCACTATATACGCAGTATTTT.

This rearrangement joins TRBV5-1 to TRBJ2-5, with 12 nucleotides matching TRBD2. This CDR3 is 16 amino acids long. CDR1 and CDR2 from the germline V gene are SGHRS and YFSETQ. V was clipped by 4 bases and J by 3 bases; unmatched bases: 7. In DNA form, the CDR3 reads TGCGCCAGCAGCCCGATACTAGCGGGAGGAGAAGAGACCCAGTACTTC. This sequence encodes CASSPILAGGEETQYF.

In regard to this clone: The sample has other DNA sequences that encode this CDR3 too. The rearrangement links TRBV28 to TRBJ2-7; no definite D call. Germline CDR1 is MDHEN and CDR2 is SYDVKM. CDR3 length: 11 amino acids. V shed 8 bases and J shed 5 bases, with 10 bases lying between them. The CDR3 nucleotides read TGTGCCAGCTCCCTTATTGACGAGCAGTACTTC. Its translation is CASSLIDEQYF.

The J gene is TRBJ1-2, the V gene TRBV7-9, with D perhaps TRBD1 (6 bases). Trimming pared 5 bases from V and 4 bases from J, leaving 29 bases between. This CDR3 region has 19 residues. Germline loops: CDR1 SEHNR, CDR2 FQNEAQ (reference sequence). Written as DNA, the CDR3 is TGTGCCAGCAGCGATTTTGGGCAAACACAGGGATTGGTTATCTATGGCTACACCTTC. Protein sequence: CASSDFGQTQGLVIYGYTF. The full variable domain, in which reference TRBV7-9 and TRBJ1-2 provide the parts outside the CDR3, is DTGVSQNPRHKITKRGQNVTFRCDPISEHNRLYWYRQTLGQGPEFLTYFQNEAQLEKSRLLSDRFSAERPKGSFSTLEIQRTEQGDSAMYLCASSDFGQTQGLVIYGYTFGSGTRLTVV.